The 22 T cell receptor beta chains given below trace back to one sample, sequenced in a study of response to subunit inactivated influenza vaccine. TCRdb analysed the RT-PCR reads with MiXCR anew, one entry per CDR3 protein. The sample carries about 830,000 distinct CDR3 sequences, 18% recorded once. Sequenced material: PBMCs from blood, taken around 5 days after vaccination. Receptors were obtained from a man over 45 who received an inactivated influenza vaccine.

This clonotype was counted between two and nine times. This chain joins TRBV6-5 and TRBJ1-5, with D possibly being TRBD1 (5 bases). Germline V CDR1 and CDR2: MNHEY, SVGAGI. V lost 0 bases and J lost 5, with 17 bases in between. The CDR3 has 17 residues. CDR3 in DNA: TGTGCCAGCAGTTACTCCCTGGGGGGGACCAGGGATCAGCCCCAGCATTTT. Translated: CASSYSLGGTRDQPQHF.

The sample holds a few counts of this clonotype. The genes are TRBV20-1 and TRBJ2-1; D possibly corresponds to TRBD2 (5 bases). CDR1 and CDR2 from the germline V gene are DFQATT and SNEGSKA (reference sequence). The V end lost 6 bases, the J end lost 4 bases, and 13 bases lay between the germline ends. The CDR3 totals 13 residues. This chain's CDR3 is CSASGLNYNEQFF. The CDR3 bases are TGCAGTGCCTCCGGACTGAATTACAATGAGCAGTTCTTC.

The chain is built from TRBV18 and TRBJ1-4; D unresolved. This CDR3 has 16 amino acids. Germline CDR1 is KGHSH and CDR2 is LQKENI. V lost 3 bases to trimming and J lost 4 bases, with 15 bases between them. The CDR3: CASSPPGAGSNEKLFF. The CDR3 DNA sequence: TGTGCCAGCTCACCCCCAGGCGCGGGAAGTAATGAAAAACTGTTTTTT.

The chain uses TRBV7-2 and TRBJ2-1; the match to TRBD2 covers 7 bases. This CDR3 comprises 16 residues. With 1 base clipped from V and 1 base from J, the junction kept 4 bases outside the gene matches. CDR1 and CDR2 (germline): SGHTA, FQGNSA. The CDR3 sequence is CASSLGSRGSYNEQFF. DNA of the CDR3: TGTGCCAGCAGCTTAGGCTCGCGGGGGTCCTACAATGAGCAGTTCTTC.

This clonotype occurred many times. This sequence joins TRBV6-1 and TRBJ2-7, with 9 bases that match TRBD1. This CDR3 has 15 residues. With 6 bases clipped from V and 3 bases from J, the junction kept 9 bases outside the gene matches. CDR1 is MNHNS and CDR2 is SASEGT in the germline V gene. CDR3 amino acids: CASSPGTGPLYEQYF. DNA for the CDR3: TGTGCCAGCAGCCCCGGGACAGGGCCCCTCTACGAGCAGTACTTC.

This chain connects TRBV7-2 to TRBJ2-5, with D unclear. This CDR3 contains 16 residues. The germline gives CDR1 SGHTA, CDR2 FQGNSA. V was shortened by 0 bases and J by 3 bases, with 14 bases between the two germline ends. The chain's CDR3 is CASSLAVFGQKETQYF. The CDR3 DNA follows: TGTGCCAGCAGCTTAGCGGTATTCGGCCAGAAAGAGACCCAGTACTTC.

The CDR3: CASTQGAETQYF. The CDR3 DNA is TGTGCCAGCACCCAAGGGGCAGAGACCCAGTACTTC. The rearrangement uses TRBV28 and TRBJ2-5, with D perhaps TRBD1 (5 bases). Trimming stripped 7 bases from V and 4 bases from J, with 10 bases between. This CDR3 comprises 12 residues. From germline, CDR1 is MDHEN and CDR2 SYDVKM.

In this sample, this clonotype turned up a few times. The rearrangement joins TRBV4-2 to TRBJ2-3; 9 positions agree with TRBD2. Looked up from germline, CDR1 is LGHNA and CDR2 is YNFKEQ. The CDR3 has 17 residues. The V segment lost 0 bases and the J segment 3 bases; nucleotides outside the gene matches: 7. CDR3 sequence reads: CASSQDHLAGSTDTQYF. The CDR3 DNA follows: TGTGCCAGCAGCCAAGATCATCTAGCGGGGTCGACAGATACGCAGTATTTT.

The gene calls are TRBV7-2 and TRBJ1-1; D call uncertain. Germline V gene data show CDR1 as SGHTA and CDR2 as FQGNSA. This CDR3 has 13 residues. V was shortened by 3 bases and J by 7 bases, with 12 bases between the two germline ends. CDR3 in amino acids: CASSFFEEGEAFF. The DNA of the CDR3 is TGTGCCAGCAGCTTTTTCGAAGAGGGTGAAGCTTTCTTT.

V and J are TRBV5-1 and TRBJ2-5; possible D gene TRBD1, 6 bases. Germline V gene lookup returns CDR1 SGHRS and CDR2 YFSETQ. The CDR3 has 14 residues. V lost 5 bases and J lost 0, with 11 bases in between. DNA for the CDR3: TGCGCCAGCAGGACAGGCGGTAACCAAGAGACCCAGTACTTC. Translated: CASRTGGNQETQYF.

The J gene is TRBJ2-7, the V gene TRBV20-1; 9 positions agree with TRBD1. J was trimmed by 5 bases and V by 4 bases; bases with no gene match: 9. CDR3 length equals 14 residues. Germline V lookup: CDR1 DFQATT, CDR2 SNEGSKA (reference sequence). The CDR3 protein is CSAIAGTGKNEQYF. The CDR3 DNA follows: TGCAGTGCTATAGCCGGGACAGGGAAAAACGAGCAGTACTTC.

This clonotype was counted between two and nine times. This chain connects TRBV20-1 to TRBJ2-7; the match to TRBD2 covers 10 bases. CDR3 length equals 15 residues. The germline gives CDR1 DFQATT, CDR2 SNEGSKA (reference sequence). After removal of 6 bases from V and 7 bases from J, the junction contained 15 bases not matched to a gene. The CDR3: CSAILPGLALGEQYF. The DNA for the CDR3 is TGCAGTGCGATCCTTCCGGGACTAGCGTTGGGAGAGCAGTACTTC.

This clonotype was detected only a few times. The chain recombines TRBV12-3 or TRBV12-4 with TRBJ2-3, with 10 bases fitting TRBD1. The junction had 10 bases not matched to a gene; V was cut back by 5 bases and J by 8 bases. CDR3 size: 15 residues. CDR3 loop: CASSRTGGPTGTQYF. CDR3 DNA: TGTGCCAGCAGTAGGACAGGGGGTCCTACTGGTACGCAGTATTTT.

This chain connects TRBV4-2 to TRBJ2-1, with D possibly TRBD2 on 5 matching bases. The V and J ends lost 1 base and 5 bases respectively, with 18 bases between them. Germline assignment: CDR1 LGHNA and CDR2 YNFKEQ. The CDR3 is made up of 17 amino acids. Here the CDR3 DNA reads TGTGCCAGCAGCCAAGGATTTATAGCGACCGGAAACAATGAGCAGTTCTTC. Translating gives CASSQGFIATGNNEQFF.

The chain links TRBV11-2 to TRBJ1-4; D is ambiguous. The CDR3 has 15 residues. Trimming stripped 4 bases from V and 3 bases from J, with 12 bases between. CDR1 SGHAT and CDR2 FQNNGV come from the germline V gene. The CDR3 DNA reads TGTGCCAGCAGCTATGACCCGGTGGCTAATGAAAAACTGTTTTTT. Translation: CASSYDPVANEKLFF.

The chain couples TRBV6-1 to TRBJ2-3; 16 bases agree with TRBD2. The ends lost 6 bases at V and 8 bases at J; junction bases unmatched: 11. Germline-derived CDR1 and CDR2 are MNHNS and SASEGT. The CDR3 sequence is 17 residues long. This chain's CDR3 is CASRTGTSGGAWGTQYF. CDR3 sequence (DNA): TGTGCCAGCAGAACCGGGACTAGCGGGGGGGCCTGGGGTACGCAGTATTTT.

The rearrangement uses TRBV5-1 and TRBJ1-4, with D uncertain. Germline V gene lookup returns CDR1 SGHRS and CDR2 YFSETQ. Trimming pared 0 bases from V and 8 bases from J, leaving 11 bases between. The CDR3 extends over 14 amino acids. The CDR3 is CASSLGPTGEKLFF. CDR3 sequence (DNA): TGCGCCAGCAGCTTGGGACCTACGGGCGAAAAACTGTTTTTT.

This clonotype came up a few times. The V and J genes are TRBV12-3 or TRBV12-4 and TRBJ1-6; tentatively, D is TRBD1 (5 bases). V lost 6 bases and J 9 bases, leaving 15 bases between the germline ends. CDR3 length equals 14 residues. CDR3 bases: TGTGCCAGCAGCCTAGGGGAGGACGGTTCACCCCTCCACTTT. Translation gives CASSLGEDGSPLHF.

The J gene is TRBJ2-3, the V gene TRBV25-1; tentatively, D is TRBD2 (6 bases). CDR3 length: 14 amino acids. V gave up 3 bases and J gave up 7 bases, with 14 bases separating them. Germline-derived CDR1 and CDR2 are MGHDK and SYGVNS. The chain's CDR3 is CASSEPQTSHTQYF. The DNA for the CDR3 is TGTGCCAGCAGTGAGCCACAGACTAGTCATACGCAGTATTTT.

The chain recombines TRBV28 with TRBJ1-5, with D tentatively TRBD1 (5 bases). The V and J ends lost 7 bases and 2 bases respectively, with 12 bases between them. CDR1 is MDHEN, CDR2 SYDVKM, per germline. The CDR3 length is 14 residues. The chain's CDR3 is CASIPWGGNQPQHF. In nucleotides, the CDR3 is TGTGCCAGCATCCCTTGGGGGGGCAATCAGCCCCAGCATTTT.

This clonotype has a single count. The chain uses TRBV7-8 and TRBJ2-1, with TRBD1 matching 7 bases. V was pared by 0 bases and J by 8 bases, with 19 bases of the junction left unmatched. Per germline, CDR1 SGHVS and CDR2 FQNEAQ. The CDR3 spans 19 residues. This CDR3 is CASSLAAGTAYTPLDEQFF. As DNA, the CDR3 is TGTGCCAGCAGCTTAGCTGCAGGGACAGCCTACACGCCCTTGGATGAGCAGTTCTTC.

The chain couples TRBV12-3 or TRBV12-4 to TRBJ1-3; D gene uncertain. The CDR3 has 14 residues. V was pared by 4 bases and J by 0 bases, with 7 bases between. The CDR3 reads CASSSHNSGNTIYF. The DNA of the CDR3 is TGTGCCAGCAGTTCTCACAACTCTGGAAACACCATATATTTT.